A selection of T cell receptor beta chains follows, all from one sample in a study of T cells in Graves' hyperthyroidism and ophthalmopathy. TCRdb ran MiXCR on the multiplex PCR reads and lists one entry per CDR3 protein. The sample shows 640,000 or so distinct CDR3 sequences, roughly 14% of them seen only once. The sequenced sample was blood. The receptors stem from a woman in her thirties or forties with Graves' ophthalmopathy. Each CDR3 is given with its conserved first and last residue. The order of the fields is V gene, J gene, D gene, clone size, CDR3 DNA, CDR3 protein. D genes are given only for firm matches. A row's size may be missing; if present it is once, few, many or a size class.

>TRBV6-2/TRBV6-3|TRBJ2-2|TRBD2|many
TGTGCCAGCAGTTGCATCAGCGGGAGGGCCGGGGAGCTGTTTTTT
CASSCISGRAGELFF
>TRBV6-2/TRBV6-3|TRBJ2-7|TRBD2|many
TGTGCCAGCAGTTACTCGAGGGGTCACGGGACTAGACACTCCTACGAGCAGTACTTC
CASSYSRGHGTRHSYEQYF
>TRBV5-1|TRBJ2-6|-|many
TGCGCCAGCAGCTTGGAAGGGACTGGGGCCAACGTCCTGACTTTC
CASSLEGTGANVLTF
>TRBV9|TRBJ2-5|-|-
TGTGCCAGCAGCGTAGCGGCGGAGACCCAGTACTTC
CASSVAAETQYF
>TRBV30|TRBJ2-7|-|-
TGTGCCTGGCGGTTTCGCGAGCGCCCCTACGAGCAGTACTTC
CAWRFRERPYEQYF
>TRBV5-1|TRBJ2-7|TRBD1|many
TGCGCCAGCAGCACGGGACAGTACGAGCAGTACTTC
CASSTGQYEQYF
>TRBV10-3|TRBJ1-1|-|many
TGTGCCATCAGTGAGTGGGGGGGCACTGAAGCTTTCTTT
CAISEWGGTEAFF
>TRBV25-1|TRBJ2-7|TRBD2|many
TGTGCCAGCAGTGAACGGCTAGCGGGAGGGCCCGAGCAGTACTTC
CASSERLAGGPEQYF
>TRBV19|TRBJ2-2|TRBD2|many
TGTGCCAGTAGTAGAGCTCGACTAAGCGGGAGTTACGTCGGGGAGCTGTTTTTT
CASSRARLSGSYVGELFF
>TRBV10-3|TRBJ2-7|-|-
TGTGCCATCACAGCAACGGAGGGCCGGGAGCAGTACTTC
CAITATEGREQYF
>TRBV12-3/TRBV12-4|TRBJ1-1|-|many
TGTGCCAGCAGAGGGTATGGGACTGAAGCTTTCTTT
CASRGYGTEAFF
>TRBV6-1|TRBJ2-5|TRBD2|many
TGTGCTACTCGAACTAGCGGGAGTGGAGAGACCCAGTACTTC
CATRTSGSGETQYF
>TRBV27|TRBJ1-5|-|few
TGTGCCAGCAGTCGCCAGACAGATTATGTGAGCAATCAGCCCCAGCATTTT
CASSRQTDYVSNQPQHF
>TRBV6-5|TRBJ1-5|-|many
TGTGCCAGCAGTAACGACAGGTTGGTGGGACCCCAGCATTTT
CASSNDRLVGPQHF
>TRBV10-3|TRBJ1-5|-|many
TGTGCCATCAGTGAGTCGGTCAGGAACAATCAGCCCCAGCATTTT
CAISESVRNNQPQHF
>TRBV5-1|TRBJ1-1|-|-
TGCGCCAGCAGCTTGTTTGAGTCCGCTGAAGCTTTCTTT
CASSLFESAEAFF
>TRBV27|TRBJ2-7|TRBD2|-
TGTGCCAGCAGCCCTGACGGACTAGCGGGAAACTACGAGCAGTACTTC
CASSPDGLAGNYEQYF
>TRBV11-3|TRBJ1-3|-|many
TGTGCCAGCAGCTTAAAATTTCCGGGGGCCGACGGAAACACCATATATTTT
CASSLKFPGADGNTIYF